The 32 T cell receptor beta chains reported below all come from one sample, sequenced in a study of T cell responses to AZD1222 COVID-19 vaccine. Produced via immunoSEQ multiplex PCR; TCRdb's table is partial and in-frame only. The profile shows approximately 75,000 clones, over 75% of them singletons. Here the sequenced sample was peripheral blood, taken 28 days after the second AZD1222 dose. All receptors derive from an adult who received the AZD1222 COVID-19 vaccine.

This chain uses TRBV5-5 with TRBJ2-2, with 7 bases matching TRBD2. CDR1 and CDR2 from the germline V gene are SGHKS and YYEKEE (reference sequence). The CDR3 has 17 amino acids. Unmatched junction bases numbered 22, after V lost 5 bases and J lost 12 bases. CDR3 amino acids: CASSPLAPLGTKSQLFF. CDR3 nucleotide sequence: TGTGCCAGCAGTCCCTTGGCCCCCCTAGGGACTAAGTCACAGCTGTTTTTT.

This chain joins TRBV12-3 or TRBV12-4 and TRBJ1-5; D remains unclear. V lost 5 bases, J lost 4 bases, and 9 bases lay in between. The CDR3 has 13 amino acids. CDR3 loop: CASSPIANQPQHF. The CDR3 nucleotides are TGTGCCAGCAGTCCAATCGCTAATCAGCCCCAGCATTTT.

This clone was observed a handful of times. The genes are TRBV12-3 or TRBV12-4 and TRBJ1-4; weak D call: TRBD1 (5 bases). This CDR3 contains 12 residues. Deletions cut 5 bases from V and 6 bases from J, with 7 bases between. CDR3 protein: CASSLGDEKLFF. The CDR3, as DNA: TGTGCCAGCAGTCTGGGGGATGAAAAACTGTTTTTT.

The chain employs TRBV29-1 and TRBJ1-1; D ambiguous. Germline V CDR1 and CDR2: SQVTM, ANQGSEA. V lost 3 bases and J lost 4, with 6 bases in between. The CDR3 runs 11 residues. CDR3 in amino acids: CSVDASTEAFF. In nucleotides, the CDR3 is TGCAGCGTTGACGCGAGCACTGAAGCTTTCTTT.

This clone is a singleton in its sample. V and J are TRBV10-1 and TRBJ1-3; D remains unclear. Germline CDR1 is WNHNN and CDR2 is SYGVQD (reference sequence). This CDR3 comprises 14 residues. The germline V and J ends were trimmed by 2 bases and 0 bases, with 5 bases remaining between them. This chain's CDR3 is CASSEEISGNTIYF. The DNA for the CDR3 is TGCGCCAGCAGTGAGGAGATCTCTGGAAACACCATATATTTT.

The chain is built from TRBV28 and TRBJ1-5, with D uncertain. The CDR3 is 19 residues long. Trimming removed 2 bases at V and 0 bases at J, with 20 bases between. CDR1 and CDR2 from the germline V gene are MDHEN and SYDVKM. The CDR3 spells CASSLTLRNSSYSNQPQHF. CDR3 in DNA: TGTGCCAGCAGTTTAACTCTCAGGAACAGCTCATATAGCAATCAGCCCCAGCATTTT.

This CDR3 is CASKGTPGAVNNEQFF. The CDR3 DNA follows: TGTGCCAGCAAGGGTACGCCCGGGGCCGTCAACAATGAGCAGTTCTTC. The gene calls are TRBV28 and TRBJ2-1; either TRBD1 or TRBD2 may supply D (5 bases each). The CDR3 length is 16 residues. Germline V lookup: CDR1 MDHEN, CDR2 SYDVKM. The V end was cut by 7 bases, the J end by 5 bases, with 21 bases between.

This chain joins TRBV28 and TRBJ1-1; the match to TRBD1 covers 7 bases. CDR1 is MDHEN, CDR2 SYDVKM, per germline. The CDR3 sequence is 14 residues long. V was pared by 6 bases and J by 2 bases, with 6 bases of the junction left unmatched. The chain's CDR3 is CASRAQGQNTEAFF. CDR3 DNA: TGTGCCAGCAGGGCACAGGGGCAAAACACTGAAGCTTTCTTT.

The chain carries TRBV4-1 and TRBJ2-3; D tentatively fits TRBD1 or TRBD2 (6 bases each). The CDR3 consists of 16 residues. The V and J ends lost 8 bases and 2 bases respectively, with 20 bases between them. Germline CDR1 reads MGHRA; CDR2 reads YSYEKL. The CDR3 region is CASRRLTGAHTDTQYF. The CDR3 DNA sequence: TGCGCCAGCCGAAGATTGACGGGGGCCCACACAGATACGCAGTATTTT.

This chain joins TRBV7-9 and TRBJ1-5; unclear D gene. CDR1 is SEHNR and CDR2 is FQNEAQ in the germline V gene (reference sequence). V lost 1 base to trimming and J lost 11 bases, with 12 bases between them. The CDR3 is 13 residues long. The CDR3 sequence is CASSLGRDPAQHF. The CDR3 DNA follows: TGTGCCAGCAGCTTAGGTCGGGATCCGGCCCAGCATTTT.

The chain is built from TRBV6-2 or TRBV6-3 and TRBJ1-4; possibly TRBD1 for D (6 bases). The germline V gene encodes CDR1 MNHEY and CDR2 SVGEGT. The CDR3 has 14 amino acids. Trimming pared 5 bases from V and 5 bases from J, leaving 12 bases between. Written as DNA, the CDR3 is TGTGCCAGCAGTAACAGGGCGGGGAATGAAAAACTGTTTTTT. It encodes CASSNRAGNEKLFF.

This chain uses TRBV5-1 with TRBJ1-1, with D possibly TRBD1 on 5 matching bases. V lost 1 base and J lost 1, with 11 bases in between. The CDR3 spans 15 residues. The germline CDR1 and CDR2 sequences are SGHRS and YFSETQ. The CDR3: CASSLIGAQNTEAFF. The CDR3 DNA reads TGCGCCAGCAGCTTGATCGGGGCCCAGAACACTGAAGCTTTCTTT.

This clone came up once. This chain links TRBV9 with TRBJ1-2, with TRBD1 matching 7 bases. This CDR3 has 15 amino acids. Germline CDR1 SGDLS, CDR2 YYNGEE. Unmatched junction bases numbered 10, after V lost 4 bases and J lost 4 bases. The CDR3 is CASSPDPGTVYGYTF. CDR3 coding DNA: TGTGCCAGCAGCCCTGACCCCGGGACAGTCTATGGCTACACCTTC.

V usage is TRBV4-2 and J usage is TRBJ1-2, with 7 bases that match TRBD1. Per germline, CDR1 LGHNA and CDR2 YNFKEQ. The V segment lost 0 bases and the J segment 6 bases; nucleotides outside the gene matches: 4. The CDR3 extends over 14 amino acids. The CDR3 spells CASSQEGGENGYTF. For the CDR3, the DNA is TGTGCCAGCAGCCAAGAAGGGGGCGAGAATGGCTACACCTTC.

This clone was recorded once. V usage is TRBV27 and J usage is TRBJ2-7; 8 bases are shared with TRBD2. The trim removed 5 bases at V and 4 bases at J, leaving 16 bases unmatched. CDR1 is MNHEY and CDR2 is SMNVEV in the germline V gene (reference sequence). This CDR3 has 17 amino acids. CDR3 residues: CASSPSRGGVSPYEQYF. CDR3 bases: TGTGCCAGCAGTCCGTCACGGGGGGGCGTCTCCCCTTACGAGCAGTACTTC.

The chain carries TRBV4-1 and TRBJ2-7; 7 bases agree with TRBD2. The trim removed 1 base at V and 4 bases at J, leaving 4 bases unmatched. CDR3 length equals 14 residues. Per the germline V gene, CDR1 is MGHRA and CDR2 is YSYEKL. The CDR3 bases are TGCGCCAGCAGCCAAGTAGCTAGCGGATACGAGCAGTACTTC. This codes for CASSQVASGYEQYF.

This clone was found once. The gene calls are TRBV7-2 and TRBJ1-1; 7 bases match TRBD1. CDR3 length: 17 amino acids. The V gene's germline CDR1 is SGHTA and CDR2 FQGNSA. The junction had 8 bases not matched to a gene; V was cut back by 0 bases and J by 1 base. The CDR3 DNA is TGTGCCAGCAGCTTAGCCCGACAGGGTCGGGGGAACACTGAAGCTTTCTTT. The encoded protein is CASSLARQGRGNTEAFF.

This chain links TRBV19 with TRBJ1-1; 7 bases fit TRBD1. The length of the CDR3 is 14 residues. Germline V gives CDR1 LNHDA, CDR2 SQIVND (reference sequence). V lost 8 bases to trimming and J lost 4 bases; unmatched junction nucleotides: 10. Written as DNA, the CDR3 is TGTGCCAGTGGCGAAAGACAGGGAACCACTGAAGCTTTCTTT. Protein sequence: CASGERQGTTEAFF.

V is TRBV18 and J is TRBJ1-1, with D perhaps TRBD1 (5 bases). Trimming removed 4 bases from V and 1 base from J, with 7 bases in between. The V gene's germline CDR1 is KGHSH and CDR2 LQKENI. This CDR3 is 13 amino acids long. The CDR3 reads CASSQGWNTEAFF. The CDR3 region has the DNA TGTGCCAGCTCACAGGGGTGGAACACTGAAGCTTTCTTT.

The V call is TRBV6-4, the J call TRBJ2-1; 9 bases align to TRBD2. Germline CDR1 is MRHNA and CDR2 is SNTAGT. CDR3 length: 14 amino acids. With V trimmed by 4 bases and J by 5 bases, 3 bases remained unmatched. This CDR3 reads CASSASGTNNEQFF. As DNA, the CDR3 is TGTGCCAGCAGTGCTAGCGGGACCAACAATGAGCAGTTCTTC.

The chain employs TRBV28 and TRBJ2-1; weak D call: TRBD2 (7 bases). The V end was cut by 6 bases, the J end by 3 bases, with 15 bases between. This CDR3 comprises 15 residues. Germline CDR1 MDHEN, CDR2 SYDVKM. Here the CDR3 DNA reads TGTGCCAGCAGCGTGGGGGGGGCGAACTACAATGAGCAGTTCTTC. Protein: CASSVGGANYNEQFF.

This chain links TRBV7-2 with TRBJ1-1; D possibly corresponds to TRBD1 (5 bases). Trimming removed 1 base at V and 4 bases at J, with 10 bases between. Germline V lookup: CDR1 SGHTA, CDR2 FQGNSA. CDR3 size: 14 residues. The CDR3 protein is CASSLEPGTTEAFF. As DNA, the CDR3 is TGTGCCAGCAGCTTAGAACCAGGGACCACTGAAGCTTTCTTT.

The CDR3 sequence: CASGIRQAGRNEQFF. CDR3 nucleotides: TGTGCCAGCGGGATTCGGCAGGCGGGGAGGAATGAGCAGTTCTTC. The chain employs TRBV6-5 and TRBJ2-1; tentatively, D is TRBD2 (6 bases). The CDR3 has 15 amino acids. Looked up from germline, CDR1 is MNHEY and CDR2 is SVGAGI. V was pared by 8 bases and J by 7 bases, with 21 bases between.

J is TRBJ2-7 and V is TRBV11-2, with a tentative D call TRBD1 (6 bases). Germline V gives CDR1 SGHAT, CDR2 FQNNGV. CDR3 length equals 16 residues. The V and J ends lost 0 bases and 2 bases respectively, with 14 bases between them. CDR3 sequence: CASSLEDWDTPYEQYF. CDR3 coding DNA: TGTGCCAGCAGCTTAGAGGATTGGGACACCCCCTACGAGCAGTACTTC.

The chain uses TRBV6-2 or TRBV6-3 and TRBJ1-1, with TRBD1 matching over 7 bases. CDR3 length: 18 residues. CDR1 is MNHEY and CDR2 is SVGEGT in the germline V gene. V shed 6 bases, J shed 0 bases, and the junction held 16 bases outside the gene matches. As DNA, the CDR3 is TGTGCCAGCAGCCGCCGGACAGGATTTTCCAACATGAACACTGAAGCTTTCTTT. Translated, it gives CASSRRTGFSNMNTEAFF.

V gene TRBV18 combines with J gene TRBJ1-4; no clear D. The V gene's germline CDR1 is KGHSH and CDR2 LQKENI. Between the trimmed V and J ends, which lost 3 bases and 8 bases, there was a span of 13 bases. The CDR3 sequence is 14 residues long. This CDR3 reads CASSPPSYEEKLFF. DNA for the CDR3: TGTGCCAGCTCACCTCCCTCCTATGAGGAAAAACTGTTTTTT. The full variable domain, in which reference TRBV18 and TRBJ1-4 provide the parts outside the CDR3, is NAGVMQNPRHLVRRRGQEARLRCSPMKGHSHVYWYRQLPEEGLKFMVYLQKENIIDESGMPKERFSAEFPKEGPSILRIQQVVRGDSAAYFCASSPPSYEEKLFFGSGTQLSVL.

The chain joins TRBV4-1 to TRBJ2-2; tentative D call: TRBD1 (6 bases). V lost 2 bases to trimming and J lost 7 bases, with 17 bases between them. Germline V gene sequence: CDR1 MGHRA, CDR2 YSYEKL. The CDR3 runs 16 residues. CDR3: CASSQPQHRVFGELFF. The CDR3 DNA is TGCGCCAGCAGCCAACCCCAACACAGGGTATTCGGGGAGCTGTTTTTT.

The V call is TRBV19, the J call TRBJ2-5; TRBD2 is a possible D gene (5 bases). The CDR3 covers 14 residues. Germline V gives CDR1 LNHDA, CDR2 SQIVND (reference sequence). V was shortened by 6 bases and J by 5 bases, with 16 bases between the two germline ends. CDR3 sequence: CASRDPIREETQYF. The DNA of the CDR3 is TGTGCCAGTAGGGACCCAATAAGGGAGGAGACCCAGTACTTC.

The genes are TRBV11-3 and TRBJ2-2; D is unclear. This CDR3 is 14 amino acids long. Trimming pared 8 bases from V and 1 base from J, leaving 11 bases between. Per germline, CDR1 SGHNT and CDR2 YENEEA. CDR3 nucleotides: TGTGCCAGCTCGGAGTCAGTGAACACCGGGGAGCTGTTTTTT. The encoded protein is CASSESVNTGELFF. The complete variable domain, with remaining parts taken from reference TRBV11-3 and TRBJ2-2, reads EAGVVQSPRYKIIEKKQPVAFWCNPISGHNTLYWYLQNLGQGPELLIRYENEEAVDDSQLPKDRFSAERLKGVDSTLKIQPAELGDSAVYLCASSESVNTGELFFGEGSRLTVL.

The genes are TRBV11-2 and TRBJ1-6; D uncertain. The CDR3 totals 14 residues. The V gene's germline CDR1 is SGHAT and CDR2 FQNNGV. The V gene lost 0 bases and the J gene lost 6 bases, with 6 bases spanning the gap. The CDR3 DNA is TGTGCCAGCAGCTTAGAGTTGTTTAATTCACCCCTCCACTTT. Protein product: CASSLELFNSPLHF.

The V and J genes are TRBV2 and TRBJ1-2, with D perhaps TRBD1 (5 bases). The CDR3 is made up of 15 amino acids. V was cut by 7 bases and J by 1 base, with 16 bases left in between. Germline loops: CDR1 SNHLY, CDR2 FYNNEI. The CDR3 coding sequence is TGTGCCAGCAAGGCCAGGGAAGGCCTTAACTATGGCTACACCTTC. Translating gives CASKAREGLNYGYTF.

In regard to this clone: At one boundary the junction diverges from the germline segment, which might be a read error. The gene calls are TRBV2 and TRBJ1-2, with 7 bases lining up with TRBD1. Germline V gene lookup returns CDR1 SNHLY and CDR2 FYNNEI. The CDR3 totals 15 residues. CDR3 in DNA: TGTGCCAGCAGAGAAGGGGGCGTAGGAAACTATGGCTACACCTTC. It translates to CASREGGVGNYGYTF. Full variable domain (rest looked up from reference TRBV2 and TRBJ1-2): EPEVTQTPSHQVTQMGQEVILRCVPISNHLYFYWYRQILGQKVEFLVSFYNNEISEKSEIFDDQFSVERPDGSNFTLKIRSTKLEDSAMYFCASREGGVGNYGYTFGSGTRLTVV.